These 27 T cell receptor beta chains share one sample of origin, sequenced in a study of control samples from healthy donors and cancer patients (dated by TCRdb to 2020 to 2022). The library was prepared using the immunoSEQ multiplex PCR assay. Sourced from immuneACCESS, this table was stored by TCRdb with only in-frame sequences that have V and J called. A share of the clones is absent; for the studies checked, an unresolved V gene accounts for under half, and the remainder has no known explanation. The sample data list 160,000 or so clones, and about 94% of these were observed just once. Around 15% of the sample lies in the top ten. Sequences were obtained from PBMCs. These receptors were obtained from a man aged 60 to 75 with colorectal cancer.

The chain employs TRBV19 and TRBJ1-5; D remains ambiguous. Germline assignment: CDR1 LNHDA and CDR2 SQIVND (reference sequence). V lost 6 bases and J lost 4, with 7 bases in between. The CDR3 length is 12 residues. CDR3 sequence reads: CASSLGNQPQHF. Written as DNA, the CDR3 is TGTGCCAGTAGCCTCGGTAATCAGCCCCAGCATTTT.

The CDR3 nucleotides are TGTGCCAGCAGCTTAAGACAGGGGGCGTACGAGCAGTACTTC. Translated, it gives CASSLRQGAYEQYF. The chain couples TRBV11-2 to TRBJ2-7, with 10 bases matching TRBD1. V was clipped by 2 bases and J by 4 bases; unmatched bases: 2. The germline CDR1 and CDR2 sequences are SGHAT and FQNNGV. The CDR3 runs 14 residues.

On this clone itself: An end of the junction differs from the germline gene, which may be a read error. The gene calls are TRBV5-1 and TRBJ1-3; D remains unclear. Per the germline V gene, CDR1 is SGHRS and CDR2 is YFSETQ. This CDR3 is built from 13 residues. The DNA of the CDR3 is TGCGCCAGCAGTTTGGGATACGGGAACACCATATATTTT. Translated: CASSLGYGNTIYF.

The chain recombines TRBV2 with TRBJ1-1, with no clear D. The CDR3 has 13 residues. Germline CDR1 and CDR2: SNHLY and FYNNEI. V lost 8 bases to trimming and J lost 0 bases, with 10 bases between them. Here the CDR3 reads CASPVGVNTEAFF. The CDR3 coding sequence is TGTGCCAGCCCCGTGGGAGTGAACACTGAAGCTTTCTTT.

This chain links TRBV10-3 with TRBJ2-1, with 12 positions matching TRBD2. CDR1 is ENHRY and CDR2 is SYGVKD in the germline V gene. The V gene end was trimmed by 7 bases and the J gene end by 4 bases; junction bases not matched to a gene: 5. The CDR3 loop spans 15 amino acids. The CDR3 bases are TGTGCCATCACCGACGGACTAGCGGGGTACAATGAGCAGTTCTTC. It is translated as CAITDGLAGYNEQFF.

In DNA form, the CDR3 reads TGTGCCAGCAGCGCTAGCGGGAGCTCCTACAATGAGCAGTTCTTC. This translates into CASSASGSSYNEQFF. The chain links TRBV11-2 to TRBJ2-1; the match to TRBD2 covers 10 bases. The CDR3 spans 15 residues. The V segment lost 5 bases and the J segment 0 bases; nucleotides outside the gene matches: 1. Looked up from germline, CDR1 is SGHAT and CDR2 is FQNNGV.

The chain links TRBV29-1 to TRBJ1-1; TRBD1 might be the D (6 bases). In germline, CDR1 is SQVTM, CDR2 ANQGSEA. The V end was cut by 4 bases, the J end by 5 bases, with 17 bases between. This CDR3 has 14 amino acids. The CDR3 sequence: CSVGYEGGGTEAFF. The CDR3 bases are TGCAGCGTTGGATATGAAGGGGGTGGGACTGAAGCTTTCTTT.

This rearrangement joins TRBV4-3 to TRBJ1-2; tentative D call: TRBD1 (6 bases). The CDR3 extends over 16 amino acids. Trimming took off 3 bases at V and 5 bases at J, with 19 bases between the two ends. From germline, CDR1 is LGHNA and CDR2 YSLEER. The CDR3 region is CASSQPGLGAGYGYTF. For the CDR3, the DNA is TGCGCCAGCAGCCAGCCCGGACTGGGGGCCGGATATGGCTACACCTTC.

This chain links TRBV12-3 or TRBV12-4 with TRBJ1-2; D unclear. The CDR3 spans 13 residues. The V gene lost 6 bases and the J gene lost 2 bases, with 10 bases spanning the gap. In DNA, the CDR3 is TGTGCCAGCAGGTTTTCGGTAAACTATGGCTACACCTTC. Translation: CASRFSVNYGYTF.

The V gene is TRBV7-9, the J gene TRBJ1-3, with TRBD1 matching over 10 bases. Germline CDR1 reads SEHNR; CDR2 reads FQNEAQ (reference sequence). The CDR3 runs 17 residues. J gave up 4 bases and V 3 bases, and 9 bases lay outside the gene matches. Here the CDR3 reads CASSLGQGSALGNTIYF. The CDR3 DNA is TGTGCCAGCAGCTTGGGACAGGGGAGCGCTTTAGGAAACACCATATATTTT. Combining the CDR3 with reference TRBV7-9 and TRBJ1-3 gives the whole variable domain DTGVSQNPRHKITKRGQNVTFRCDPISEHNRLYWYRQTLGQGPEFLTYFQNEAQLEKSRLLSDRFSAERPKGSFSTLEIQRTEQGDSAMYLCASSLGQGSALGNTIYFGEGSWLTVV.

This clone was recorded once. The CDR3 here is CASSQVGTGYEKLFF. The CDR3 coding sequence is TGTGCCAGCAGCCAAGTTGGGACAGGGTACGAAAAACTGTTTTTT. The rearrangement links TRBV3-1 (or the pseudogene TRBV3-2) to TRBJ1-4; 9 bases line up with TRBD1. The CDR3 is 15 residues long. V gave up 1 base and J gave up 8 bases; unmatched junction bases: 5. CDR1 and CDR2 (germline): LGHDT, YNNKEL (reference sequence).

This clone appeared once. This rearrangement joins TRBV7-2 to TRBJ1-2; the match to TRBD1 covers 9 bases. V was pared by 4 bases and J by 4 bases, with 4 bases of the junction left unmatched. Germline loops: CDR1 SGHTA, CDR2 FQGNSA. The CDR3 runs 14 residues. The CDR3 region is CASSSGTGIYGYTF. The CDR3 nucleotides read TGTGCCAGCAGCTCCGGGACAGGGATCTATGGCTACACCTTC.

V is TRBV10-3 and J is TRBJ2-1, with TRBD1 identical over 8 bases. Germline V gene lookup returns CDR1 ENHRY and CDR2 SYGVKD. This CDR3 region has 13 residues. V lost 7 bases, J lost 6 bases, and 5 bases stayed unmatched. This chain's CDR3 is CAIKQGASNEQFF. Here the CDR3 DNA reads TGTGCCATCAAGCAGGGGGCGTCCAATGAGCAGTTCTTC.

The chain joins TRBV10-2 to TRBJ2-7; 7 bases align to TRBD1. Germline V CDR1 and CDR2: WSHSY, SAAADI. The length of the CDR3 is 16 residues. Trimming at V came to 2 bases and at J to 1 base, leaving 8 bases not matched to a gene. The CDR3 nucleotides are TGCGCCAGCAGTGAGCCCAACCACAGGGGTTCCTACGAGCAGTACTTC. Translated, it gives CASSEPNHRGSYEQYF.

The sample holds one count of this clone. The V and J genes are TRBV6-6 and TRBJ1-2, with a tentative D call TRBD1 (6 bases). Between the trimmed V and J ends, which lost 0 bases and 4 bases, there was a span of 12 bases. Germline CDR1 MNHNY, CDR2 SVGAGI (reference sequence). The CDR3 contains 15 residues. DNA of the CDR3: TGTGCCAGCAGTTACTCGACAGGCAGCGGCTATGGCTACACCTTC. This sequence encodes CASSYSTGSGYGYTF.

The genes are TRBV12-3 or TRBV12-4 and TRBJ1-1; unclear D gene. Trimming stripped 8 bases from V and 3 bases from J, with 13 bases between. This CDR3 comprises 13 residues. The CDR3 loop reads CASRDRADTEAFF. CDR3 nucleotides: TGTGCCAGCCGGGATAGGGCGGACACTGAAGCTTTCTTT.

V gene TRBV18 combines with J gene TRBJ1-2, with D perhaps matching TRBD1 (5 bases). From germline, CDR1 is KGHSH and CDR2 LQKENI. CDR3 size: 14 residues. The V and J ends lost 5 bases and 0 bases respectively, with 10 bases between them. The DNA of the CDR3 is TGTGCCAGCTCAACGACAGCTACTAACTATGGCTACACCTTC. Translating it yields CASSTTATNYGYTF.

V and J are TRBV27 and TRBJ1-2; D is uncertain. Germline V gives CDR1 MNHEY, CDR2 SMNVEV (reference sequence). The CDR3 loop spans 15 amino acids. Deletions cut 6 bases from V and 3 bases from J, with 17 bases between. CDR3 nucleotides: TGTGCCAGCAGCCTGGAGGGCCGACTTCACTATGGCTACACCTTC. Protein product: CASSLEGRLHYGYTF.

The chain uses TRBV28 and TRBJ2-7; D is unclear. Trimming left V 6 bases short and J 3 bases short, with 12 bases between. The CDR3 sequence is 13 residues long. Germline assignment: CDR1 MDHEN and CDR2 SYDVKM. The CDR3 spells CASRTLSLYEQYF. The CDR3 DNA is TGTGCCAGCAGAACTCTTTCCCTCTACGAGCAGTACTTC.

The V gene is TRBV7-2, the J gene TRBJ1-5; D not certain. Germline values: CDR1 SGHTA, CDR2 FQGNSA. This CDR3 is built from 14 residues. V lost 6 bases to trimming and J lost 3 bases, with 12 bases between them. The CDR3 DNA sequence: TGTGCCAGCAGTTCCGTTGGAAACAATCAGCCCCAGCATTTT. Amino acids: CASSSVGNNQPQHF.

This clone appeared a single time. CDR3 DNA sequence: TGCGCCAGCAGCCCTGGGACGGGCAACTCTGGAAACACCATATATTTT. Amino acid sequence: CASSPGTGNSGNTIYF. J is TRBJ1-3 and V is TRBV5-1; possibly TRBD1 for D (5 bases). CDR3 length: 16 residues. Germline CDR1 reads SGHRS; CDR2 reads YFSETQ. V dropped 4 bases and J dropped 0 bases, with 14 bases sitting between them.

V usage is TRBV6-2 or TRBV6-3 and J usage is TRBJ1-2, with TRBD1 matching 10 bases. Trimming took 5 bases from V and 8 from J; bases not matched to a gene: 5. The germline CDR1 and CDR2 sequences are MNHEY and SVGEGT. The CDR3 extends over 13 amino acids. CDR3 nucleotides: TGTGCCAGCAGTCCCGGGACAGGGGTCGGCTACACCTTC. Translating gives CASSPGTGVGYTF.

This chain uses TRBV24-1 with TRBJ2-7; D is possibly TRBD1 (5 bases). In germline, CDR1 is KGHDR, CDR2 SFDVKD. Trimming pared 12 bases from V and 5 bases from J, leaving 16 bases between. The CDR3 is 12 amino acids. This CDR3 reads CAPRVQGDEQYF. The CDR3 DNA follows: TGTGCCCCAAGGGTGCAGGGCGACGAGCAGTACTTC.

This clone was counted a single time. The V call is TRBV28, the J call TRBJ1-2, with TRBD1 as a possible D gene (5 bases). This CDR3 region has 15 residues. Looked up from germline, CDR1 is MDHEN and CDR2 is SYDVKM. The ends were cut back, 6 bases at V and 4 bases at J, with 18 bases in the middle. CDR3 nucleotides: TGTGCCAGCAGATCCGGGGCCGGAGGGATCTATGGCTACACCTTC. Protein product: CASRSGAGGIYGYTF.

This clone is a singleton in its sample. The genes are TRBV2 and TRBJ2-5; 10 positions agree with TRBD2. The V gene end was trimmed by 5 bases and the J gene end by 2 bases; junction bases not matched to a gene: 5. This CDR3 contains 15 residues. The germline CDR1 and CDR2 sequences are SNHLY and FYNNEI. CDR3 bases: TGTGCCAGCAGTTGGAGCGGGGGGGGACAAGAGACCCAGTACTTC. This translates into CASSWSGGGQETQYF.

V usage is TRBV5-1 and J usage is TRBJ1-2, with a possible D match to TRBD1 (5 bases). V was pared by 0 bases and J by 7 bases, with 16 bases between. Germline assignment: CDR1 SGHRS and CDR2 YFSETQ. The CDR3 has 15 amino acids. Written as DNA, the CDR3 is TGCGCCAGCAGCTTGGGGACTGGGGGAACGGGTGGCTACACCTTC. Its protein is CASSLGTGGTGGYTF.

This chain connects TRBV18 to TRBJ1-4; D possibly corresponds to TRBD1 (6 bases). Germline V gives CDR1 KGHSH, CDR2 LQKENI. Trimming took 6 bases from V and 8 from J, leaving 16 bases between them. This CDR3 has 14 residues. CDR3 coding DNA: TGTGCCAGCTCCACCGGGCAGGGGAGCGAAAAACTGTTTTTT. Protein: CASSTGQGSEKLFF. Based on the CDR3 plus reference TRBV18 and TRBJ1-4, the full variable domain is NAGVMQNPRHLVRRRGQEARLRCSPMKGHSHVYWYRQLPEEGLKFMVYLQKENIIDESGMPKERFSAEFPKEGPSILRIQQVVRGDSAAYFCASSTGQGSEKLFFGSGTQLSVL.